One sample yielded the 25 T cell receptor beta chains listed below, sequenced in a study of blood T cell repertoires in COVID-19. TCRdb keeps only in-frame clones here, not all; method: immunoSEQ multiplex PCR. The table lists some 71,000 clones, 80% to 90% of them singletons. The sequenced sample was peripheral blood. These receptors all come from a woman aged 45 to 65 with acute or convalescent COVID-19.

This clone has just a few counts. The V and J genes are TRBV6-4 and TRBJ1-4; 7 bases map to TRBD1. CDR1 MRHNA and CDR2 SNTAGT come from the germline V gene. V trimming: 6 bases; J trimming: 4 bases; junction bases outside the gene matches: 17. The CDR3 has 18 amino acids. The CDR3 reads CASRLQGPSSFSNEKLFF. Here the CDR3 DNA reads TGTGCCAGCAGGTTACAGGGGCCCTCAAGTTTTAGTAATGAAAAACTGTTTTTT.

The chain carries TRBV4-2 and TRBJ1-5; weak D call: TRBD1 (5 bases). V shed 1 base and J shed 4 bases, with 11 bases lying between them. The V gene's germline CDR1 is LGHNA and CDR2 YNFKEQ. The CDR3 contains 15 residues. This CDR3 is CASSQARGGNQPQHF. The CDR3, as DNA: TGTGCCAGCAGCCAAGCTCGGGGGGGAAATCAGCCCCAGCATTTT.

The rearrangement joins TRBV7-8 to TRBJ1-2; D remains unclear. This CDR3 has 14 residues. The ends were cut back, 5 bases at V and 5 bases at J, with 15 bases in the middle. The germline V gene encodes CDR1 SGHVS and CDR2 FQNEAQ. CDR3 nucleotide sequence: TGTGCCAGCAGCCCATCATCGGGAAATTATGGCTACACCTTC. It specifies CASSPSSGNYGYTF.

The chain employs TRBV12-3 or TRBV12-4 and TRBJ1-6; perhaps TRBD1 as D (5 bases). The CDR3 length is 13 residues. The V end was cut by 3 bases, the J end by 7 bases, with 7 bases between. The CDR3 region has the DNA TGTGCCAGCAGTTTGGGGCGGAATTCACCCCTCCACTTT. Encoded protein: CASSLGRNSPLHF.

CDR3 bases: TGTGCCAGCAGTTACAAGGGACAGAACACTGAAGCTTTCTTT. Translation: CASSYKGQNTEAFF. The gene calls are TRBV6-5 and TRBJ1-1, with D tentatively TRBD1 (6 bases). Germline lookup yields CDR1 MNHEY and CDR2 SVGAGI. The CDR3 is 14 amino acids. Trimming removed 2 bases at V and 1 base at J, with 8 bases between.

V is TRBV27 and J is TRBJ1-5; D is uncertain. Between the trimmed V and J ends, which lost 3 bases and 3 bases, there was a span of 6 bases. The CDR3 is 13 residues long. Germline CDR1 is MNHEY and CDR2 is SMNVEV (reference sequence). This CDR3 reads CASSFAVNQPQHF. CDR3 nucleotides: TGTGCCAGCAGTTTCGCAGTCAATCAGCCCCAGCATTTT.

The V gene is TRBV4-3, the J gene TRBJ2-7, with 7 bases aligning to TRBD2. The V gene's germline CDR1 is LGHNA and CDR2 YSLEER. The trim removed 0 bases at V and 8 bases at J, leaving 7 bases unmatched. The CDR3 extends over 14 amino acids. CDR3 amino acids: CASSQDPAGRQQYF. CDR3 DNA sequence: TGCGCCAGCAGCCAAGATCCGGCCGGGAGGCAGCAGTACTTC.

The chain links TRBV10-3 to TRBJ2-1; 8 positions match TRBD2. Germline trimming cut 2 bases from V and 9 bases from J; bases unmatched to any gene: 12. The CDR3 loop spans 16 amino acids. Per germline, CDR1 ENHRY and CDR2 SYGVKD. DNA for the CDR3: TGTGCCATCAGTGAGCCGAGGACTAGCCAGGTGGGTGAGCAGTTCTTC. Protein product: CAISEPRTSQVGEQFF.

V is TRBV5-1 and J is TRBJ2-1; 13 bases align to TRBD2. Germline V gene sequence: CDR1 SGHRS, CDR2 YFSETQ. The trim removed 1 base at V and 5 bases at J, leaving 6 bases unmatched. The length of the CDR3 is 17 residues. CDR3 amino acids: CASSLSLGLAGHNEQFF. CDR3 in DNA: TGCGCCAGCAGCTTGTCTCTGGGACTAGCGGGACACAATGAGCAGTTCTTC.

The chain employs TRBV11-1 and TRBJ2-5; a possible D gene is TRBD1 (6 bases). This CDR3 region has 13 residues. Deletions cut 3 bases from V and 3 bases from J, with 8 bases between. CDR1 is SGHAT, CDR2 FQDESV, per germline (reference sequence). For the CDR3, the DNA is TGTGCCAGCAGCTTCGGGACAAAAGAGACCCAGTACTTC. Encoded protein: CASSFGTKETQYF.

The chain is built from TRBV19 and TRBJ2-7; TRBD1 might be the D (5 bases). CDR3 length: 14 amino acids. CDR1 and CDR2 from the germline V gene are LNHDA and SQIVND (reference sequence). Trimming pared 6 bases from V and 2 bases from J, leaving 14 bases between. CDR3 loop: CASSLRDSAYEQYF. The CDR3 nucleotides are TGTGCCAGTAGCCTCCGAGACAGCGCCTACGAGCAGTACTTC.

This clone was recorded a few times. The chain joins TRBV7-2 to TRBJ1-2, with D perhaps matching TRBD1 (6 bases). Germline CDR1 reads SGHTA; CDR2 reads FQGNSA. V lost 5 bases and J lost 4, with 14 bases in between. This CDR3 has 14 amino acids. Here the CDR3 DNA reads TGTGCCAGCAGCCCTGGGGGCCCGGGCTATGGCTACACCTTC. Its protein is CASSPGGPGYGYTF.

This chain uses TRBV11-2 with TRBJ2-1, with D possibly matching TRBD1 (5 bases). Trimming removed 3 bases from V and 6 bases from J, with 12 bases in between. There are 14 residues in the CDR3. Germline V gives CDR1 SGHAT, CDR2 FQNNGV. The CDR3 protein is CASSFSGMLNEQFF. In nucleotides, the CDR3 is TGTGCCAGCAGCTTCTCAGGGATGCTCAATGAGCAGTTCTTC. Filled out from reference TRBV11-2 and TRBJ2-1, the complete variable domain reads EAGVAQSPRYKIIEKRQSVAFWCNPISGHATLYWYQQILGQGPKLLIQFQNNGVVDDSQLPKDRFSAERLKGVDSTLKIQPAKLEDSAVYLCASSFSGMLNEQFFGPGTRLTVL.

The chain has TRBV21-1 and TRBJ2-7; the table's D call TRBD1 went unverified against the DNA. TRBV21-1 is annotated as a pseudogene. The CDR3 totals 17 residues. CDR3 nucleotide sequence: TGTGCCAGCAGCAAAGGAGACCCAGGGTACCCCTACTGCGAGCAGTACTTC. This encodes CASSKGDPGYPYCEQYF.

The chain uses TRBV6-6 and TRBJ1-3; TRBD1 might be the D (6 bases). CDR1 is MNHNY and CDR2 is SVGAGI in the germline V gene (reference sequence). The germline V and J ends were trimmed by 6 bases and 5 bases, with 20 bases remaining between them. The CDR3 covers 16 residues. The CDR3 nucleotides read TGTGCCAGCAGCCAGCCCAGGCAGGGGATACGAAACACCATATATTTT. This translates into CASSQPRQGIRNTIYF.

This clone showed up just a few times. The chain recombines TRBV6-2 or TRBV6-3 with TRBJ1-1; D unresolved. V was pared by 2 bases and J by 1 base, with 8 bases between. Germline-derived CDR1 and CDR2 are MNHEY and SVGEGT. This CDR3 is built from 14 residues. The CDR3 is CASSYRSRNTEAFF. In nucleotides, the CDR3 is TGTGCCAGCAGTTACCGGAGCCGGAACACTGAAGCTTTCTTT.

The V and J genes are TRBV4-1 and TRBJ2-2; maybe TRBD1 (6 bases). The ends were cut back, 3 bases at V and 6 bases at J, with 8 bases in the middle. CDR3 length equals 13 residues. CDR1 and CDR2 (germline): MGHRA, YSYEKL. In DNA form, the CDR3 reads TGCGCCAGCAGCCACCGGACAGCCGGGGAGCTGTTTTTT. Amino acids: CASSHRTAGELFF.

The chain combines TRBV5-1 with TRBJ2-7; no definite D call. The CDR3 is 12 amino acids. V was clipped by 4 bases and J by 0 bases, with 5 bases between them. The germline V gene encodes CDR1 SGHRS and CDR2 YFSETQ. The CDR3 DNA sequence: TGCGCCAGCAGCGAGTCCTCCTACGAGCAGTACTTC. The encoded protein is CASSESSYEQYF. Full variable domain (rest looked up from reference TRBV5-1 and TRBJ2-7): KAGVTQTPRYLIKTRGQQVTLSCSPISGHRSVSWYQQTPGQGLQFLFEYFSETQRNKGNFPGRFSGRQFSNSRSEMNVSTLELGDSALYLCASSESSYEQYFGPGTRLTVT.

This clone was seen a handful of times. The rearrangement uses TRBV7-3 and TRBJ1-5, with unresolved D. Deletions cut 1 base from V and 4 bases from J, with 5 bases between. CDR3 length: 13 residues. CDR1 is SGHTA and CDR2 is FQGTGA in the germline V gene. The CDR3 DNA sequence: TGTGCCAGCAGCTTAAGCGGGAATCAGCCCCAGCATTTT. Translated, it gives CASSLSGNQPQHF.

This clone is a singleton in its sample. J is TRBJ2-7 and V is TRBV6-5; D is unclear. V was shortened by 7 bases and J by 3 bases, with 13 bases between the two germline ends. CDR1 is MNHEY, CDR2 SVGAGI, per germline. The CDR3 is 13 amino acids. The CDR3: CASNRALYYEQYF. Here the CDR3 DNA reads TGTGCCAGCAATCGAGCTCTTTACTACGAGCAGTACTTC.

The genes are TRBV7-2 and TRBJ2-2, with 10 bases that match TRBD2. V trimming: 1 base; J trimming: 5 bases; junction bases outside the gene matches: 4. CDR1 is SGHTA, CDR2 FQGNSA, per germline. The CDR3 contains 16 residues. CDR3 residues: CASSLVASGSTGELFF. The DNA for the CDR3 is TGTGCCAGCAGCTTAGTGGCTAGCGGGAGTACCGGGGAGCTGTTTTTT.

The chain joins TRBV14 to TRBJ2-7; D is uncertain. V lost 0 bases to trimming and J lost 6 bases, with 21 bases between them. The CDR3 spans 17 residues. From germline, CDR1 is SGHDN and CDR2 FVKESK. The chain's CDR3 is CASSQDRSSMWSGEQYF. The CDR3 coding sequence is TGTGCCAGCAGCCAAGATCGTTCCTCCATGTGGTCGGGCGAGCAGTACTTC.

The CDR3 bases are TGTGCCAGCAGCAGTAGAACAGGGATAGGCGTGCTGTTTTTT. Its translation: CASSSRTGIGVLFF. J is TRBJ1-4 and V is TRBV3-1 (or the pseudogene TRBV3-2); D is perhaps TRBD1 (6 bases). This CDR3 is built from 14 residues. Trimming left V 5 bases short and J 14 bases short, with 21 bases between. Germline V gene sequence: CDR1 LGHDT, CDR2 YNNKEL (reference sequence).

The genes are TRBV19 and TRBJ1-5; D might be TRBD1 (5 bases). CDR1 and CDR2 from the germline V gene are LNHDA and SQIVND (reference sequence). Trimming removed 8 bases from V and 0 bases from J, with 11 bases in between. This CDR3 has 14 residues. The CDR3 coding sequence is TGTGCCAGTTGGGGACTGCATAGCAATCAGCCCCAGCATTTT. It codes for CASWGLHSNQPQHF.

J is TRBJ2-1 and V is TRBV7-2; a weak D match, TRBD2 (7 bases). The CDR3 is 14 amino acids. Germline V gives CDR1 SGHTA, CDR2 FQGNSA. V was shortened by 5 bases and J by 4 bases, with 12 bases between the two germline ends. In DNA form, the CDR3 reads TGTGCCAGCAGCGGACGGGGGGCATACAATGAGCAGTTCTTC. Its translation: CASSGRGAYNEQFF.